Given below is one TCR beta chain in context. The record originates from a study of T cell changes during pregnancy in multiple sclerosis. This table comes from immunoSEQ multiplex PCR, and its TCRdb copy is limited to in-frame clones, with some not included. Here the sample spans fewer than 90,000 clones, about 90% being singletons. The germline V and J ends were trimmed by 6 bases and 5 bases, with 14 bases remaining between them. From germline, CDR1 is MRHNA and CDR2 SNTAGT. This CDR3 has 14 amino acids. The chain uses TRBV6-4 and TRBJ2-1; maybe TRBD2 (5 bases). This sequence was found in a female donor with multiple sclerosis, enrolled in a pregnancy study. Source: peripheral blood, taken in the second trimester of pregnancy. The CDR3 bases are TGTGCCAGCAGCCAGGACTGGAAGAACAATGAGCAGTTCTTC. Amino acid sequence: CASSQDWKNNEQFF.